One and the same sample provided the 9 T cell receptor beta chains below, sequenced in a study of cytomegalovirus exposure and HLA in healthy donors. PCR amplification relied on 60 Vbeta primers (plus 13 Jbeta primers). The assay was immunoSEQ multiplex PCR, and TCRdb's table has in-frame clones only and misses some. The sample lists tens of thousands of clones; roughly 67% were seen once. The sample was PBMCs. These receptors all stem from a boy younger than 18 in good health and CMV-seropositive.

The chain employs TRBV25-1 and TRBJ1-2; D remains ambiguous. Germline V gene lookup returns CDR1 MGHDK and CDR2 SYGVNS. The CDR3 totals 14 residues. The V end was cut by 2 bases, the J end by 4 bases, with 11 bases between. CDR3 region: CASSESALSYGYTF. In DNA, the CDR3 is TGTGCCAGCAGTGAAAGCGCGCTTTCCTATGGCTACACCTTC.

The chain recombines TRBV29-1 with TRBJ2-1; D possibly corresponds to TRBD1 (6 bases). The germline gives CDR1 SQVTM, CDR2 ANQGSEA. With 3 bases removed from V and 4 bases from J, the gap between germline ends came to 13 bases. This CDR3 has 14 amino acids. The CDR3 DNA sequence: TGCAGCGTTGAGTCCAGGGGCCCGTACAATGAGCAGTTCTTC. Translating gives CSVESRGPYNEQFF.

V usage is TRBV20-1 and J usage is TRBJ2-7; no clear D. Trimming left V 6 bases short and J 6 bases short, with 12 bases between. The V gene's germline CDR1 is DFQATT and CDR2 SNEGSKA (reference sequence). The CDR3 runs to 11 residues. The CDR3 DNA reads TGCAGTGCCCTCCTCACTCTCGAGCAGTACTTC. Residues: CSALLTLEQYF.

V is TRBV7-6 and J is TRBJ2-2; maybe TRBD2 (7 bases). CDR1 SGHVS and CDR2 FNYEAQ come from the germline V gene. The CDR3 sequence is 16 residues long. V was trimmed by 1 base and J by 2 bases, leaving 11 bases between them. For the CDR3, the DNA is TGTGCCAGCAGCTTAGTGAGGGGGGGTAACACCGGGGAGCTGTTTTTT. It specifies CASSLVRGGNTGELFF.

V and J are TRBV6-5 and TRBJ1-5; 10 nucleotides agree with TRBD1. Germline loops: CDR1 MNHEY, CDR2 SVGAGI. V was pared by 5 bases and J by 5 bases, with 6 bases of the junction left unmatched. This CDR3 is built from 15 residues. CDR3 amino acids: CASSASGTGDQPQHF. The CDR3 DNA reads TGTGCCAGCAGTGCCTCCGGGACAGGGGATCAGCCCCAGCATTTT.

The sample holds a few counts of this clone. The chain joins TRBV30 to TRBJ1-5; 8 nucleotides line up with TRBD1. The CDR3 covers 13 residues. V was clipped by 2 bases and J by 6 bases; unmatched bases: 3. Germline values: CDR1 GTSNPN, CDR2 SVGIG (reference sequence). CDR3 amino acids: CAWSPQGGQPQHF. The CDR3 bases are TGTGCCTGGAGTCCACAGGGGGGTCAGCCCCAGCATTTT.

This clone was observed a few times. The V and J genes are TRBV6-5 and TRBJ1-1; 9 bases fit TRBD1. The CDR3 consists of 14 residues. The germline CDR1 and CDR2 sequences are MNHEY and SVGAGI. The junction had 5 bases not matched to a gene; V was cut back by 5 bases and J by 4 bases. The CDR3 reads CASSRQGVITEAFF. Here the CDR3 DNA reads TGTGCCAGCAGTAGACAGGGGGTTATCACTGAAGCTTTCTTT.

The rearrangement joins TRBV19 to TRBJ1-3; D is perhaps TRBD1 (5 bases). Germline V gene sequence: CDR1 LNHDA, CDR2 SQIVND (reference sequence). Trimming stripped 3 bases from V and 2 bases from J, with 8 bases between. This CDR3 spans 14 amino acids. The CDR3 is CASSIQGPGNTIYF. CDR3 coding DNA: TGTGCCAGTAGTATCCAGGGTCCTGGAAACACCATATATTTT.

This clone has a handful of counts. The chain links TRBV4-3 to TRBJ2-5; TRBD2 might be the D (7 bases). The CDR3 covers 15 residues. The germline V gene has CDR1 LGHNA and CDR2 YSLEER. V was trimmed by 1 base and J by 5 bases, leaving 14 bases between them. The chain's CDR3 is CASSQVRGGPETQYF. In DNA, the CDR3 is TGCGCCAGCAGCCAAGTTAGGGGGGGCCCGGAGACCCAGTACTTC.